The 11 T cell receptor beta chains reported below all come from one sample, sequenced in a study of cytomegalovirus exposure and HLA in healthy donors (dated by TCRdb to 2016 to 2017). To prepare the library, the immunoSEQ multiplex PCR assay was applied. For the multiplex PCR, a mixture combining 60 forward primers for TCR Vbeta segments and 13 reverse primers for TCR Jbeta segments was used. TCRdb took over this immuneACCESS table, retaining in-frame rearrangements with V and J assigned. Such tables are incomplete; in checked studies, under half of the missing clones stem from an unresolved V gene, and the remainder is unexplained. This sample gives roughly 150,000 clones in total; 85% of them show up just once. 1% of the sample comes from the top ten. Sequenced material: PBMCs. Every receptor here comes from a boy younger than 10 in good health and CMV-seronegative.

V usage is TRBV30 and J usage is TRBJ1-6; D gene ambiguous. The germline gives CDR1 GTSNPN, CDR2 SVGIG (reference sequence). Trimming cost V 5 bases and J 5 bases, with 10 bases left between them. The CDR3 length is 13 residues. The CDR3 DNA reads as TGTGCCTGGGACGGAGGAAATAATTCACCCCTCCACTTT. Translated: CAWDGGNNSPLHF. Full variable domain (remainder filled in from reference TRBV30 and TRBJ1-6): SQTIHQWPATLVQPVGSPLSLECTVEGTSNPNLYWYRQAAGRGLQLLFYSVGIGQISSEVPQNLSASRPQDRQFILSSKKLLLSDSGFYLCAWDGGNNSPLHFGNGTRLTVT.

The CDR3 is CASSQSLLVNQPQHF. The DNA for the CDR3 is TGTGCCAGTAGTCAAAGTCTTTTAGTAAATCAGCCCCAGCATTTT. The gene calls are TRBV19 and TRBJ1-5; D is undetermined. The CDR3 has 15 amino acids. The V end was cut by 5 bases, the J end by 4 bases, with 15 bases between. CDR1 LNHDA and CDR2 SQIVND come from the germline V gene (reference sequence).

The chain links TRBV5-4 to TRBJ2-7, with D tentatively TRBD1 (6 bases). Trimming shortened V by 3 bases and J by 4 bases, and 11 bases separated the two germline ends. The CDR3 loop spans 13 amino acids. The germline V gene has CDR1 SGHNT and CDR2 YYREEE (reference sequence). The CDR3 here is CASSSDSRYEQYV. The CDR3 DNA is TGTGCCAGCAGCTCGGACAGTCGGTACGAGCAGTACGTC.

The chain couples TRBV6-6 to TRBJ2-7; TRBD1 matches at 7 bases. CDR1 is MNHNY and CDR2 is SVGAGI in the germline V gene (reference sequence). The CDR3 spans 14 residues. Unmatched junction bases numbered 6, after V lost 2 bases and J lost 5 bases. CDR3 bases: TGTGCCAGCAGTTACCTACTAGGGACAGACGAGCAGTACTTC. Its translation is CASSYLLGTDEQYF.

DNA for the CDR3: TGCGCCAGCAGCTTACCAGGCAGCGGGGCCACCGGGGAGCTGTTTTTT. Its translation is CASSLPGSGATGELFF. The rearrangement links TRBV5-1 to TRBJ2-2; 7 bases line up with TRBD2. This CDR3 has 16 residues. Germline V gene data show CDR1 as SGHRS and CDR2 as YFSETQ. V trimming: 2 bases; J trimming: 4 bases; junction bases outside the gene matches: 8.

The rearrangement joins TRBV7-8 to TRBJ2-7; 7 nucleotides agree with TRBD1. V was clipped by 1 base and J by 3 bases; unmatched bases: 3. Per the germline V gene, CDR1 is SGHVS and CDR2 is FQNEAQ. The CDR3 totals 14 residues. CDR3: CASSLGDRSYEQYF. The CDR3 DNA reads TGTGCCAGCAGCTTAGGGGACAGAAGCTACGAGCAGTACTTC.

The chain carries TRBV25-1 and TRBJ1-6, with TRBD1 as a possible D gene (6 bases). Germline loops: CDR1 MGHDK, CDR2 SYGVNS. The germline V and J ends were trimmed by 2 bases and 7 bases, with 12 bases remaining between them. This CDR3 has 15 residues. As DNA, the CDR3 is TGTGCCAGCAGTGAACCCACAGGGCTGAATTCACCCCTCCACTTT. This sequence encodes CASSEPTGLNSPLHF.

The genes are TRBV9 and TRBJ2-7; 8 nucleotides align to TRBD1. Germline V gives CDR1 SGDLS, CDR2 YYNGEE. The CDR3 is 15 residues long. After removal of 4 bases from V and 0 bases from J, the junction contained 6 bases not matched to a gene. CDR3 loop: CASSLEQGASYEQYF. In nucleotides, the CDR3 is TGTGCCAGCAGCCTAGAGCAGGGGGCCTCCTACGAGCAGTACTTC.

The CDR3 loop reads CASSSGQGAHTEAFF. CDR3 sequence (DNA): TGTGCCAGCAGTTCAGGACAGGGGGCGCACACTGAAGCTTTCTTT. The rearrangement links TRBV27 to TRBJ1-1; 11 bases map to TRBD1. CDR3 length: 15 amino acids. Losses at the gene ends were 4 bases for V and 3 bases for J; bases not matched to a gene: 4. Germline CDR1 and CDR2: MNHEY and SMNVEV (reference sequence).

The genes are TRBV6-1 and TRBJ1-1; D remains unclear. Germline loops: CDR1 MNHNS, CDR2 SASEGT. The V end was cut by 3 bases, the J end by 3 bases, with 8 bases between. The CDR3 has 13 amino acids. The CDR3 nucleotides read TGTGCCAGCAGTGAGGGTAGCTACACTGAAGCTTTCTTT. Translated, it gives CASSEGSYTEAFF.

The V and J genes are TRBV10-3 and TRBJ1-3; TRBD1 agrees at 7 bases. Germline lookup yields CDR1 ENHRY and CDR2 SYGVKD. J lost 0 bases, V lost 5 bases, and 7 bases had no gene match. This CDR3 has 16 residues. Here the CDR3 DNA reads TGTGCCATCAGTATGGGACAGTTTAACTCTGGAAACACCATATATTTT. Protein: CAISMGQFNSGNTIYF.